The 2 T cell receptor beta chains below were found in one sample sequenced in a study of cytomegalovirus exposure and HLA in healthy donors. PCR primers comprised 60 Vbeta and 13 Jbeta primers. Repertoires were generated with immunoSEQ multiplex PCR, while TCRdb's copy carries only in-frame clones and drops some. The sample consists of some 200,000 clones, roughly 60% of them appearing once. The specimen sequenced was PBMCs. The receptors shown here come from a man aged 40-50 years in good health and CMV-seronegative.

The chain has TRBV5-1 and TRBJ2-6, with D possibly being TRBD1 (6 bases). V lost 3 bases, J lost 2 bases, and 9 bases lay in between. The CDR3 length is 15 residues. The germline CDR1 and CDR2 sequences are SGHRS and YFSETQ. The CDR3 region has the DNA TGCGCCAGCAGCTCGACAGGAACTGGGGCCAACGTCCTGACTTTC. Amino acids: CASSSTGTGANVLTF.

The J gene is TRBJ2-3, the V gene TRBV16; 7 bases line up with TRBD2. CDR3 length: 16 amino acids. V shed 4 bases and J 2 bases; nucleotides not matched to a gene: 9. Germline-derived CDR1 and CDR2 are KGHSY and FQNENV. The DNA for the CDR3 is TGTGCCAGCAGCCGCGAACTAGCGATGAACACAGATACGCAGTATTTT. It encodes CASSRELAMNTDTQYF.